This TCR beta chain was profiled in a study of blood T cell repertoires in COVID-19. The overall study: In each case, the material was cDNA or gDNA derived from T cells, B-cell-depleted T cells, or PBMCs.

Individuals aged roughly 18 to 100 years were recruited from 24 US areas. Exposed participants encountered a COVID-19 case during the 2 weeks preceding study entry. Per the original methods: Amplification of reference gene primers was used by the study to estimate nucleated cell counts. Clones were sequenced by immunoSEQ multiplex PCR, and TCRdb holds only the in-frame ones, with some missing. For V, J and clone size, that table is used; D and trimming come from the DNA. Of 300,000 to 400,000 clones listed, less than 85% are singletons. This clone was picked up a small number of times. V gave up 0 bases and J gave up 4 bases, with 9 bases separating them. The CDR3 loop spans 14 amino acids. Germline V lookup: CDR1 SGHDN, CDR2 FVKESK.

This TCR was recovered from a woman under 40 who had been exposed to COVID-19. The V gene is TRBV14, the J gene TRBJ1-2; D gene ambiguous. Sequencing was done on a sample of PBMCs or T cells enriched from blood (not recorded which). The CDR3 sequence is CASSQERNGYGYTF. Written as DNA, the CDR3 is TGTGCCAGCAGCCAAGAGAGAAACGGCTATGGCTACACCTTC.